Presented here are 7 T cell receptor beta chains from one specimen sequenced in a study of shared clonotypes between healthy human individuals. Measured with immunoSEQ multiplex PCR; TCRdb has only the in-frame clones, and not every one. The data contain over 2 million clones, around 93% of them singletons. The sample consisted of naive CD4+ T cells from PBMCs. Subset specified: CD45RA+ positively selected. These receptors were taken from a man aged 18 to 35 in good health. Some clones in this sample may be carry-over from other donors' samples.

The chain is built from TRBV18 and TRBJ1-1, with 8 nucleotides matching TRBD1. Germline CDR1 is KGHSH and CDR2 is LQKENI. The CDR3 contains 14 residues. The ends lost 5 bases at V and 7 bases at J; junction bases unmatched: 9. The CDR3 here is CASSTLDRAIEAFF. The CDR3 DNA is TGTGCCAGCTCAACCTTGGACAGGGCGATTGAAGCTTTCTTT.

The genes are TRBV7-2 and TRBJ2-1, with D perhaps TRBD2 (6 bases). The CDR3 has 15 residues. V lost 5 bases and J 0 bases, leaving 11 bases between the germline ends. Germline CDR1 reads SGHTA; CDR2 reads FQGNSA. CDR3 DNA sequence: TGTGCCAGCAGCGGCGGGACCGCCTCCTACAATGAGCAGTTCTTC. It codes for CASSGGTASYNEQFF.

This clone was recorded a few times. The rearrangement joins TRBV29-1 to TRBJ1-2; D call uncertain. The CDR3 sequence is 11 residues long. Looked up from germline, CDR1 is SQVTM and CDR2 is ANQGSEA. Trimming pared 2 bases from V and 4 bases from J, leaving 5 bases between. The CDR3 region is CSVESFYGYTF. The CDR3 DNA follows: TGCAGCGTTGAATCGTTCTATGGCTACACCTTC.

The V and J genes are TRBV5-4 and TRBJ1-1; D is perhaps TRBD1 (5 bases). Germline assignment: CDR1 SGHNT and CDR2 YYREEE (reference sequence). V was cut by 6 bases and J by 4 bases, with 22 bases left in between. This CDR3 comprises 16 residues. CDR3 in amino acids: CASTGDRQGGSTEAFF. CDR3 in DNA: TGTGCCAGCACGGGGGACCGACAAGGAGGTTCCACTGAAGCTTTCTTT.

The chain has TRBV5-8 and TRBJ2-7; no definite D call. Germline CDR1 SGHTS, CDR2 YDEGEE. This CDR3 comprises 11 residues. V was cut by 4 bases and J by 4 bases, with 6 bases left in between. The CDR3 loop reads CASSRLYEQYF. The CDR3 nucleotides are TGTGCCAGCAGCCGTTTATACGAGCAGTACTTC.

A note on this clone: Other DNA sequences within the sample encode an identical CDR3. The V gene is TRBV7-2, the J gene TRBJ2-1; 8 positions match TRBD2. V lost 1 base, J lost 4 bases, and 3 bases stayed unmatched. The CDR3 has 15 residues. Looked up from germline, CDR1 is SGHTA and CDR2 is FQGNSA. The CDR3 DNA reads TGTGCCAGCAGCTTAGGAGCGGGAGTGTACAATGAGCAGTTCTTC. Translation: CASSLGAGVYNEQFF.

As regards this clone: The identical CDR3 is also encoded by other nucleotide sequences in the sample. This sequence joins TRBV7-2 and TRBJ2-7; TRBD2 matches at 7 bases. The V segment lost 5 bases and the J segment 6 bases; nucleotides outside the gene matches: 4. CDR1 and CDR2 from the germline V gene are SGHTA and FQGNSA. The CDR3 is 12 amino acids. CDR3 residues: CASSLGLVEQYF. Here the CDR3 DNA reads TGTGCCAGCAGCCTCGGACTAGTCGAGCAGTACTTC.